This entry lists 11 T cell receptor beta chains sequenced from one sample in a study of cytomegalovirus exposure and HLA in healthy donors. Data came from immunoSEQ multiplex PCR; TCRdb stores just in-frame clones and leaves some out. The profile covers 110,000 to 150,000 clones, with approximately 87% appearing a single time and under 3% taken by the ten largest. The material sequenced was PBMCs. Receptors were obtained from a young man in good health and CMV-seronegative.

The chain couples TRBV21-1 to TRBJ1-2. TRBV21-1 represents a pseudogene. The CDR3 runs to 17 residues. CDR3 residues: CASSESRGVKGHYGYTF. CDR3 nucleotides: TGTGCCAGCAGCGAAAGCCGCGGGGTCAAAGGGCACTATGGCTACACCTTC.

This clone has a single count. The chain employs TRBV5-4 and TRBJ2-7; 11 bases agree with TRBD2. CDR1 and CDR2 (germline): SGHNT, YYREEE (reference sequence). With 9 bases clipped from V and 0 bases from J, the junction kept 2 bases outside the gene matches. This CDR3 is 13 amino acids long. The CDR3 region has the DNA TGTGCCACTAGCGGGGGGAGCTCCTACGAGCAGTACTTC. It specifies CATSGGSSYEQYF.

The chain is built from TRBV11-2 and TRBJ1-1, with D possibly being TRBD1 (6 bases). The CDR3 is made up of 16 amino acids. Germline CDR1 and CDR2: SGHAT and FQNNGV. V gave up 1 base and J gave up 1 base, with 13 bases separating them. Written as DNA, the CDR3 is TGTGCCAGCAGCTTAGTCTCACAGGGCCAGAACACTGAAGCTTTCTTT. Its translation is CASSLVSQGQNTEAFF. Together with reference TRBV11-2 and TRBJ1-1, the CDR3 gives the full variable domain: EAGVAQSPRYKIIEKRQSVAFWCNPISGHATLYWYQQILGQGPKLLIQFQNNGVVDDSQLPKDRFSAERLKGVDSTLKIQPAKLEDSAVYLCASSLVSQGQNTEAFFGQGTRLTVV.

The J gene is TRBJ2-7, the V gene TRBV18, with 8 bases aligning to TRBD1. After removal of 2 bases from V and 6 bases from J, the junction contained 3 bases not matched to a gene. The CDR3 is 13 residues long. Per germline, CDR1 KGHSH and CDR2 LQKENI. This CDR3 reads CASSPGQGAEQYF. The CDR3 region has the DNA TGTGCCAGCTCACCAGGACAGGGAGCCGAGCAGTACTTC. The entire variable domain, with the rest obtained from reference TRBV18 and TRBJ2-7, is as follows: NAGVMQNPRHLVRRRGQEARLRCSPMKGHSHVYWYRQLPEEGLKFMVYLQKENIIDESGMPKERFSAEFPKEGPSILRIQQVVRGDSAAYFCASSPGQGAEQYFGPGTRLTVT.

The chain recombines TRBV5-6 with TRBJ1-5; D uncertain. The CDR3 totals 14 residues. Germline loops: CDR1 SGHDT, CDR2 YYEEEE. V gave up 3 bases and J gave up 5 bases, with 12 bases separating them. CDR3 in amino acids: CASSYSGFYQPQHF. The CDR3 DNA is TGTGCCAGCAGCTACAGCGGATTTTATCAGCCCCAGCATTTT.

The chain combines TRBV5-5 with TRBJ1-2; 7 bases line up with TRBD1. Unmatched junction bases numbered 9, after V lost 3 bases and J lost 4 bases. The CDR3 runs 15 residues. CDR1 is SGHKS, CDR2 YYEKEE, per germline (reference sequence). The CDR3 sequence: CASSSDRQGLYGYTF. The CDR3 bases are TGTGCCAGCAGCTCAGACAGACAGGGCCTCTATGGCTACACCTTC. The full variable domain, rest sourced from reference TRBV5-5 and TRBJ1-2, is DAGVTQSPTHLIKTRGQQVTLRCSPISGHKSVSWYQQVLGQGPQFIFQYYEKEERGRGNFPDRFSARQFPNYSSELNVNALLLGDSALYLCASSSDRQGLYGYTFGSGTRLTVV.

The rearrangement uses TRBV6-1 and TRBJ2-1; no reliable D call. V was shortened by 3 bases and J by 4 bases, with 13 bases between the two germline ends. Germline lookup yields CDR1 MNHNS and CDR2 SASEGT. The CDR3 is 15 residues long. CDR3 loop: CASSEMTLPYNEQFF. The CDR3 nucleotides read TGTGCCAGCAGTGAGATGACATTACCTTACAATGAGCAGTTCTTC.

This clone appeared a single time. V gene TRBV27 combines with J gene TRBJ2-7; D may be TRBD2 (5 bases). Germline V gene lookup returns CDR1 MNHEY and CDR2 SMNVEV (reference sequence). The CDR3 is made up of 12 amino acids. The V gene lost 10 bases and the J gene lost 2 bases, with 12 bases spanning the gap. The CDR3 DNA sequence: TGTGCCACGCGGGCCACTGCCTACGAGCAGTACTTC. Encoded protein: CATRATAYEQYF.

The CDR3, as DNA: TGTGCCAGCAGCTATACAGGGAAGGATGGCTACACCTTC. This gives the protein CASSYTGKDGYTF. The V gene is TRBV7-8, the J gene TRBJ1-2, with D possibly being TRBD1 (6 bases). The CDR3 covers 13 residues. The V end lost 4 bases, the J end lost 6 bases, and 12 bases lay between the germline ends. Germline V CDR1 and CDR2: SGHVS, FQNEAQ.

This rearrangement joins TRBV7-9 to TRBJ2-7; 9 bases line up with TRBD1. The V gene end was trimmed by 5 bases and the J gene end by 5 bases; junction bases not matched to a gene: 7. Germline CDR1 and CDR2: SEHNR and FQNEAQ (reference sequence). The CDR3 totals 14 residues. This CDR3 reads CASSPRTGEDEQYF. CDR3 DNA sequence: TGTGCCAGCAGCCCACGGACAGGGGAGGACGAGCAGTACTTC. Complete variable domain (other parts from reference TRBV7-9 and TRBJ2-7): DTGVSQNPRHKITKRGQNVTFRCDPISEHNRLYWYRQTLGQGPEFLTYFQNEAQLEKSRLLSDRFSAERPKGSFSTLEIQRTEQGDSAMYLCASSPRTGEDEQYFGPGTRLTVT.

The CDR3 reads CASSWTSGSSYNEQFF. The CDR3 nucleotides read TGTGCCAGCAGCTGGACTAGCGGGAGTTCCTACAATGAGCAGTTCTTC. The chain couples TRBV5-6 to TRBJ2-1, with TRBD2 matching over 13 bases. J gave up 1 base and V 3 bases, and 1 base lay outside the gene matches. The germline gives CDR1 SGHDT, CDR2 YYEEEE. This CDR3 spans 16 amino acids. The variable domain in full, with the rest retrieved from reference TRBV5-6 and TRBJ2-1, is DAGVTQSPTHLIKTRGQQVTLRCSPKSGHDTVSWYQQALGQGPQFIFQYYEEEERQRGNFPDRFSGHQFPNYSSELNVNALLLGDSALYLCASSWTSGSSYNEQFFGPGTRLTVL.